The present TCR beta chain was sequenced within a study of blood T cell repertoires in COVID-19. The overall study: COVID-19 samples from acute and convalescent phases originated in the United States, Italy and Spain.

Measured with immunoSEQ multiplex PCR; TCRdb has only the in-frame clones, and not every one. The sample carries fewer than 300,000 clones, approximately 90% recorded once. V was shortened by 3 bases and J by 8 bases, with 16 bases between the two germline ends. Germline values: CDR1 SEHNR, CDR2 FQNEAQ (reference sequence). The CDR3 is 14 residues long. Participants, roughly 18 to 90 years old, spanned more than 20 US areas. The chain joins TRBV7-9 to TRBJ1-1, with a tentative D call TRBD1 (6 bases). Sequenced: PBMCs or T cells enriched from blood (not recorded which). This TCR derives from a man aged 18 to 29 who had recovered from COVID-19. The DNA for the CDR3 is TGTGCCAGCAGCTTGGTGGCGCTTCAGGGGGAAGCTTTCTTT. Translating gives CASSLVALQGEAFF.